These T cell receptor beta chains were read from a single sample in a study of T cell repertoires in cytomegalovirus infection. TCRdb reanalysed the reads using MiXCR and keeps one entry per CDR3 protein. Here the sample spans around 630,000 distinct CDR3 sequences, roughly 26% being singletons. Sequenced sample: CD8+ T cells from PBMCs. Receptor source: a human donor in good health (CMV status not recorded). Some clones in this sample may be carry-over from other donors' samples. Both conserved end residues are part of each CDR3. Fields, in order: D gene, clone size, J gene, V gene, CDR3 protein, CDR3 DNA. A D gene is named only where the DNA matches it firmly. Rows may omit the clone size; those that give it use once, few, many or a size class.

>TRBD1|-|TRBJ2-7|TRBV6-1
CACTTGTGRYEQYF
TGTGCCTGTACTACCGGGACAGGTAGATACGAGCAGTACTTC
>-|few|TRBJ2-2|TRBV4-1
CASSQTDTGELFF
TGCGCCAGCAGCCAGACGGACACCGGGGAGCTGTTTTTT
>TRBD1|many|TRBJ1-2|TRBV7-2
CASSLGNRGDYGYTF
TGTGCCAGCAGCTTAGGAAACAGGGGGGACTATGGCTACACCTTC
>TRBD1|-|TRBJ2-5|TRBV20-1
CSAITGEAPQETQYF
TGCAGTGCAATCACAGGGGAAGCCCCCCAAGAGACCCAGTACTTC
>-|-|TRBJ1-5|TRBV28
CASSFTGHGLSQPQHF
TGTGCCAGCAGTTTCACGGGACATGGTCTGAGCCAGCCCCAGCATTTT
>-|-|TRBJ2-7|TRBV12-3/TRBV12-4
CASRVHTYEQYF
TGTGCCAGCAGAGTGCACACCTACGAGCAGTACTTC
>-|many|TRBJ1-1|TRBV7-8
CASSLLVLDTEAFF
TGTGCCAGCAGCTTACTAGTACTCGACACTGAAGCTTTCTTT
>-|-|TRBJ2-1|TRBV20-1
CSARHSLNEQFF
TGCAGTGCTAGACATAGCCTAAATGAGCAGTTCTTC
>-|-|TRBJ1-2|TRBV7-9
CASSLQGAYGYTF
TGTGCCAGCAGCCTACAGGGAGCCTATGGCTACACCTTC
>TRBD1|-|TRBJ2-5|TRBV20-1
CSARVNRDRLYQETQYF
TGCAGTGCTAGAGTCAACCGGGACAGGCTGTACCAAGAGACCCAGTACTTC
>-|few|TRBJ2-5|TRBV29-1
CSVEGLQETQYF
TGCAGCGTTGAGGGGCTCCAAGAGACCCAGTACTTC
>-|few|TRBJ2-1|TRBV7-4
CASVTGTLYNEQFF
TGTGCCTCAGTGACCGGGACACTATACAATGAGCAGTTCTTC
>-|-|TRBJ2-1|TRBV19
CASSLWGPHNEQFF
TGTGCCAGTAGTTTGTGGGGCCCTCACAATGAGCAGTTCTTC
>TRBD1|few|TRBJ1-1|TRBV12-3/TRBV12-4
CASSKTGEGTEAFF
TGTGCCAGCAGCAAGACAGGGGAGGGAACTGAAGCTTTCTTT
>TRBD1|many|TRBJ2-1|TRBV11-3
CASSYHRGGSYNEQFF
TGTGCCAGCAGCTACCACAGGGGTGGCTCCTACAATGAGCAGTTCTTC
>TRBD1|few|TRBJ2-2|TRBV6-6
CASSYLLGGQGTSGTGELFF
TGTGCCAGCAGTTACTTACTAGGGGGACAGGGGACCTCGGGGACCGGGGAGCTGTTTTTT
>-|-|TRBJ1-5|TRBV20-1
CSARDLAGQPQHF
TGCAGTGCTAGAGATCTCGCAGGGCAGCCCCAGCATTTT
>-|many|TRBJ2-2|TRBV7-7
CASSSEVGELFF
TGTGCTAGCAGCTCGGAGGTCGGGGAGCTGTTTTTT
>TRBD1|few|TRBJ1-2|TRBV2
CASTAGGDGYTF
TGTGCCAGCACCGCAGGGGGGGATGGCTACACCTTC
>-|-|TRBJ2-1|TRBV4-2
CASSPRGESSSYNEQFF
TGTGCCAGCAGCCCTAGGGGCGAATCGAGCTCCTACAATGAGCAGTTCTTC
>-|once|TRBJ2-2|TRBV12-3/TRBV12-4
CANSLSPRGTGELFF
TGTGCCAACAGCCTGAGCCCCCGGGGCACCGGGGAGCTGTTTTTT
>-|-|TRBJ2-1|TRBV7-8
CVSNPAGTDEQFF
TGTGTCAGCAACCCTGCGGGTACCGATGAGCAGTTCTTC
>-|few|TRBJ2-1|TRBV29-1
CSVDGGASYNEQFF
TGCAGCGTTGACGGCGGGGCCTCCTACAATGAGCAGTTCTTC
>TRBD1|once|TRBJ1-1|TRBV28
CASSTPDRVPMNTEAFF
TGTGCCAGCAGTACCCCGGACAGGGTGCCTATGAACACTGAAGCTTTCTTT
>-|many|TRBJ1-1|TRBV29-1
CSVESGTNTEAFF
TGCAGCGTTGAGTCGGGAACGAACACTGAAGCTTTCTTT
>-|medium-sized|TRBJ2-1|TRBV7-6
CASSFDQGGEQFF
TGTGCCAGCAGCTTTGACCAGGGCGGTGAGCAGTTCTTC
>-|many|TRBJ1-6|TRBV28
CASSHPDWGPPLHF
TGTGCCAGCAGTCACCCGGACTGGGGACCACCCCTCCACTTT
>-|many|TRBJ2-1|TRBV4-1
CASSQGPLGNEQFF
TGCGCCAGCAGCCAAGGCCCGCTGGGGAATGAGCAGTTCTTC
>TRBD1|many|TRBJ2-7|TRBV7-8
CASSLRDSPGSYEQYF
TGTGCCAGCAGTTTACGGGACAGTCCAGGATCCTACGAGCAGTACTTC
>-|-|TRBJ2-1|TRBV28
CASSFLTVTYNEQFF
TGTGCCAGCAGTTTCTTGACAGTTACCTACAATGAGCAGTTCTTC
>TRBD2|-|TRBJ2-1|TRBV29-1
CSVEPTSGVSEQFF
TGCAGCGTTGAACCCACTAGCGGGGTATCTGAGCAGTTCTTC
>-|-|TRBJ2-1|TRBV7-9
CASSPPVPSSYNEQFF
TGTGCCAGCAGCCCCCCGGTCCCGAGCTCCTACAATGAGCAGTTCTTC
>-|few|TRBJ2-6|TRBV29-1
CSVEDLRQQSSGANVLTF
TGCAGCGTTGAAGATCTTCGACAGCAGAGCTCTGGGGCCAACGTCCTGACTTTC
>-|many|TRBJ1-1|TRBV7-8
CASSLGTGATEAFF
TGTGCCAGCAGCTTAGGAACAGGCGCCACTGAAGCTTTCTTT
>TRBD1|-|TRBJ2-3|TRBV27
CASATGRTVDTQYF
TGTGCCAGCGCGACAGGGCGTACAGTGGATACGCAGTATTTT
>-|-|TRBJ2-1|TRBV7-3
CASSSVAGASTYNEQFF
TGTGCCAGCAGCTCTGTGGCGGGGGCGAGCACCTACAATGAGCAGTTCTTC
>-|few|TRBJ2-5|TRBV3-1
CASSQVRQTQETQYF
TGTGCCAGCAGCCAAGTAAGACAGACACAAGAGACCCAGTACTTC
>-|-|TRBJ1-2|TRBV7-6
CASTKNEGPLNYGYTF
TGTGCCAGCACCAAGAACGAGGGACCGTTGAACTATGGCTACACCTTC
>-|few|TRBJ2-6|TRBV12-3/TRBV12-4
CASSLGQINSGANVLTF
TGTGCCAGCAGTTTAGGCCAGATTAACTCTGGGGCCAACGTCCTGACTTTC
>-|few|TRBJ2-2|TRBV6-6
CASQSLADTGELFF
TGTGCCAGCCAGAGCCTAGCCGACACCGGGGAGCTGTTTTTT
>TRBD2|few|TRBJ2-3|TRBV7-8
CASSFSSGVRTDTQYF
TGTGCCAGCAGCTTCTCTAGCGGGGTCCGCACAGATACGCAGTATTTT
>-|few|TRBJ2-4|TRBV28
CASSSLRTNIQYF
TGTGCCAGCAGTTCTTTAAGGACCAACATTCAGTACTTC
>-|-|TRBJ1-2|TRBV20-1
CSARGGGGYTF
TGCAGTGCTAGGGGAGGGGGTGGCTACACCTTC
>-|-|TRBJ2-5|TRBV13
CASSPAGGSLLYF
TGTGCCAGCAGCCCCGCCGGAGGCAGCCTCTTGTACTTC
>-|-|TRBJ1-2|TRBV28
CASTQTGYGYTF
TGTGCCAGCACCCAGACAGGCTATGGCTACACCTTC
>TRBD1|many|TRBJ1-6|TRBV7-8
CASSLAPGGNSPLHF
TGTGCCAGCAGCTTAGCCCCAGGGGGAAATTCACCCCTCCACTTT
>TRBD1|many|TRBJ2-1|TRBV4-1
CASSQVDRPFYNEQFF
TGCGCCAGCAGCCAAGTGGACAGGCCCTTTTACAATGAGCAGTTCTTC
>TRBD2|many|TRBJ2-3|TRBV7-2
CASSFPRQRGGRDTQYF
TGTGCCAGCAGCTTCCCCCGTCAGCGGGGGGGAAGAGATACGCAGTATTTT
>-|few|TRBJ2-1|TRBV6-1
CASSSISYNEQFF
TGTGCCAGCAGTTCCATATCCTACAATGAGCAGTTCTTC
>-|many|TRBJ2-1|TRBV4-1
CASSQEDPRVGEQFF
TGCGCCAGCAGCCAAGAGGACCCCAGGGTCGGTGAGCAGTTCTTC
>-|few|TRBJ1-5|TRBV2
CASSDALDQPQHF
TGTGCCAGCAGTGACGCGTTGGATCAGCCCCAGCATTTT
>-|-|TRBJ1-1|TRBV29-1
CSVEGTDTEAFF
TGCAGCGTTGAGGGGACCGACACTGAAGCTTTCTTT
>TRBD2|-|TRBJ2-1|TRBV29-1
CIVEERGVYNEQFF
TGCATCGTTGAAGAGCGGGGGGTTTACAATGAGCAGTTCTTC